The entry that follows covers one TCR beta chain sequence. The antigen remains undetermined. This sample is part of a study of graft-versus-host responses after intestinal transplantation. Study in general: The transplants performed in recipients were multivisceral, liver-intestinal, or isolated intestinal. All of the recipients had induction that used anti-thymocyte globulin, then tacrolimus and steroids for approximately 3 years.

Sequenced by immunoSEQ multiplex PCR; TCRdb stores in-frame clones only, minus some. The sample yields about 110,000 clones, just under 95% seen once. J was trimmed by 6 bases and V by 8 bases; bases with no gene match: 6. CDR3 length: 13 amino acids. Germline V gene sequence: CDR1 SQVTM, CDR2 ANQGSEA. Study-wide findings and caveats: When patients had graft-donor T cell macrochimerism, their allografts held high graft-versus-host to host-versus-graft clonal ratios. Researchers found GvH clones in recipient marrow, and some showed up first in ileum or blood.

The chain couples TRBV29-1 to TRBJ2-2, with 10 bases that match TRBD1. The receptor was derived from a human donor who was the organ donor for an intestinal transplant. Sequencing was performed on unstimulated CD8+ T cells sorted from spleen or lymph node cells, taken before transplant. In DNA, the CDR3 is TGCAGCTCTTGGACAGGGGGGGCCGGGGAGCTGTTTTTT. It specifies CSSWTGGAGELFF.